The 25 T cell receptor beta chains below all came from one sample that was sequenced in a study of T-cell reconstitution after alpha-beta-depleted transplantation in children. The TCRbeta library incorporated unique molecular identifiers. TCRdb re-called the PCR reads with MiXCR, one entry per CDR3 protein. Of some 640,000 distinct CDR3 sequences listed, around a sixth are singletons. Sample: PBMCs from the stem cell graft donor, taken from the stem cell graft. Receptor source: a human donor who donated a stem cell graft to a child with acute myeloid leukemia.

The chain links TRBV28 to TRBJ1-2; TRBD1 might be the D (5 bases). V shed 6 bases and J shed 5 bases, with 22 bases lying between them. This CDR3 is 16 amino acids long. The germline gives CDR1 MDHEN, CDR2 SYDVKM. The CDR3 spells CASRPMGGEGGYGYTF. The CDR3 nucleotides read TGTGCCAGCAGGCCTATGGGGGGAGAAGGAGGGTATGGCTACACCTTC.

The sample holds a few counts of this clonotype. The chain uses TRBV7-2 and TRBJ2-1; 10 nucleotides line up with TRBD2. The germline V gene encodes CDR1 SGHTA and CDR2 FQGNSA. With V trimmed by 3 bases and J by 0 bases, 5 bases remained unmatched. This CDR3 region has 17 residues. The CDR3 coding sequence is TGTGCCAGCAGCTTTAGCGGGGGGAGGAGCTCCTACAATGAGCAGTTCTTC. It is translated as CASSFSGGRSSYNEQFF.

This chain joins TRBV4-1 and TRBJ1-6; a weak D match, TRBD1 (6 bases). The germline V and J ends were trimmed by 1 base and 8 bases, with 12 bases remaining between them. The CDR3 loop spans 15 amino acids. Germline assignment: CDR1 MGHRA and CDR2 YSYEKL. The CDR3 DNA is TGCGCCAGCAGCCAAGGAGAGGGGGTCGATTCACCCCTCCACTTT. Its translation: CASSQGEGVDSPLHF.

This clonotype was detected ten times or more. J is TRBJ2-7 and V is TRBV7-3, with TRBD2 matching over 9 bases. This CDR3 comprises 15 residues. The trim removed 5 bases at V and 0 bases at J, leaving 5 bases unmatched. Germline V gene lookup returns CDR1 SGHTA and CDR2 FQGTGA. The CDR3 bases are TGTGCCAGCAGCCTAAGCGGGGGGCGCTCCTACGAGCAGTACTTC. It translates to CASSLSGGRSYEQYF.

This clonotype has ten or more counts. The genes are TRBV10-3 and TRBJ2-5; 10 bases agree with TRBD2. With 4 bases clipped from V and 5 bases from J, the junction kept 4 bases outside the gene matches. CDR3 length: 14 residues. CDR1 is ENHRY and CDR2 is SYGVKD in the germline V gene. CDR3 sequence: CAISAGTSVETQYF. Written as DNA, the CDR3 is TGTGCCATCAGTGCCGGGACTAGCGTTGAGACCCAGTACTTC.

V and J are TRBV20-1 and TRBJ2-5, with 7 bases aligning to TRBD1. V lost 0 bases and J lost 2; bases outside the gene matches: 3. The CDR3 totals 14 residues. CDR1 DFQATT and CDR2 SNEGSKA come from the germline V gene (reference sequence). CDR3: CSARDGTEQETQYF. In DNA, the CDR3 is TGCAGTGCTAGAGACGGGACAGAACAAGAGACCCAGTACTTC.

This sequence joins TRBV19 and TRBJ2-3; 10 bases match TRBD2. V dropped 4 bases and J dropped 4; count of bases not matched to a gene: 14. CDR3 size: 18 residues. Germline loops: CDR1 LNHDA, CDR2 SQIVND (reference sequence). The CDR3 region has the DNA TGTGCCAGTAGTAGCCCTCTCCAGCGGGGGGGCCGGGCAGATACGCAGTATTTT. Protein product: CASSSPLQRGGRADTQYF.

This clonotype was counted at least ten times. The genes are TRBV20-1 and TRBJ1-5; 8 nucleotides line up with TRBD1. The CDR3 has 12 amino acids. Germline V lookup: CDR1 DFQATT, CDR2 SNEGSKA (reference sequence). The V and J ends lost 4 bases and 6 bases, in that order; junction bases with no gene match: 2. CDR3 protein: CSATDRGQPQHF. The DNA of the CDR3 is TGCAGTGCTACCGACAGGGGTCAGCCCCAGCATTTT.

The chain joins TRBV20-1 to TRBJ2-2, with D possibly being TRBD1 (8 bases). CDR1 and CDR2 (germline): DFQATT, SNEGSKA (reference sequence). This CDR3 has 12 residues. The CDR3 DNA sequence: TGCAACAGGGGGGGGGAGACCGGGGAGCTGTTTTTT. Its translation: CNRGGETGELFF.

This clonotype was seen at least ten times. This chain joins TRBV7-6 and TRBJ2-1; weak D call: TRBD1 (6 bases). Trimming pared 1 base from V and 6 bases from J, leaving 7 bases between. CDR3 length: 13 residues. The V gene's germline CDR1 is SGHVS and CDR2 FNYEAQ. In nucleotides, the CDR3 is TGTGCCAGCAGCTTAGGACAGGTCAATGAGCAGTTCTTC. This encodes CASSLGQVNEQFF.

J is TRBJ1-5 and V is TRBV15, with a possible D match to TRBD1 (6 bases). The length of the CDR3 is 16 residues. V was cut by 0 bases and J by 4 bases, with 13 bases left in between. Germline V gene data show CDR1 as LNHNV and CDR2 as YYDKDF (reference sequence). As DNA, the CDR3 is TGTGCCACCAGCAGAGATGGGGGGCAGATTAATCAGCCCCAGCATTTT. Translating it yields CATSRDGGQINQPQHF.

The chain uses TRBV12-3 or TRBV12-4 and TRBJ1-6; no firm D call. CDR3 length: 18 amino acids. Trimming removed 1 base at V and 2 bases at J, with 15 bases between. CDR3 DNA sequence: TGTGCCAGCAGTTTAGGACCTTCTTCCGGTACCTATAATTCACCCCTCCACTTT. Amino acids: CASSLGPSSGTYNSPLHF.

This clonotype was counted many times. The rearrangement uses TRBV30 and TRBJ1-1, with a weak D call TRBD1 (5 bases). Trimming shortened V by 0 bases and J by 0 bases, and 5 bases separated the two germline ends. The germline V gene encodes CDR1 GTSNPN and CDR2 SVGIG (reference sequence). This CDR3 is 13 amino acids long. The CDR3 nucleotides are TGTGCCTGGAGTGTAGGGGTGAACACTGAAGCTTTCTTT. It translates to CAWSVGVNTEAFF.

This clonotype was observed once. Its ends do not fully match the called genes, so a read error is possible. This chain joins TRBV7-9 and TRBJ2-7, with D perhaps matching TRBD2 (5 bases). CDR1 and CDR2 (germline): SEHNR, FQNEAQ (reference sequence). The CDR3 extends over 13 amino acids. The CDR3 loop reads CAISFGVSYEQYF. CDR3 DNA: TGTGCCATCAGCTTCGGGGTCTCCTACGAGCAGTACTTC.

This clonotype has a handful of counts. This chain joins TRBV9 and TRBJ2-1, with TRBD2 identical over 7 bases. Germline-derived CDR1 and CDR2 are SGDLS and YYNGEE. The length of the CDR3 is 16 residues. With V trimmed by 4 bases and J by 0 bases, 7 bases remained unmatched. The CDR3 DNA reads TGTGCCAGCAGCCCCTGGGGGGGAAGCTCCTACAATGAGCAGTTCTTC. It specifies CASSPWGGSSYNEQFF.

V gene TRBV7-7 combines with J gene TRBJ2-7; D is unclear. The V gene lost 5 bases and the J gene lost 3 bases, with 14 bases spanning the gap. Germline-derived CDR1 and CDR2 are SSHAT and FNYEAQ (reference sequence). This CDR3 has 14 amino acids. CDR3 nucleotide sequence: TGTGCCAGCAGCCCGCTAACAAACGACTACGAGCAGTACTTC. Its protein is CASSPLTNDYEQYF. The full variable domain, with the rest looked up from reference TRBV7-7 and TRBJ2-7, is GAGVSQSPRYKVTKRGQDVTLRCDPISSHATLYWYQQALGQGPEFLTYFNYEAQPDKSGLPSDRFSAERPEGSISTLTIQRTEQRDSAMYRCASSPLTNDYEQYFGPGTRLTVT.

The table lists this clonotype with a few counts. The rearrangement joins TRBV5-1 to TRBJ1-2; 9 bases agree with TRBD1. Germline values: CDR1 SGHRS, CDR2 YFSETQ. CDR3 length equals 15 residues. The V segment lost 3 bases and the J segment 4 bases; nucleotides outside the gene matches: 7. The CDR3 nucleotides are TGCGCCAGCAGCTCTCCGGGACAGGGAGGCTATGGCTACACCTTC. This sequence encodes CASSSPGQGGYGYTF.

There are many counts of this clonotype. The chain links TRBV25-1 to TRBJ2-2; D is uncertain. Trimming took off 9 bases at V and 6 bases at J, with 14 bases between the two ends. Germline V gene sequence: CDR1 MGHDK, CDR2 SYGVNS. The CDR3 covers 13 residues. CDR3 in DNA: TGTGCCAGTGCCATACACGGCTCCGGGGAGCTGTTTTTT. As protein: CASAIHGSGELFF.

The chain links TRBV11-2 to TRBJ2-7; unclear D gene. Looked up from germline, CDR1 is SGHAT and CDR2 is FQNNGV. Trimming removed 3 bases at V and 0 bases at J, with 6 bases between. The CDR3 extends over 13 amino acids. CDR3 sequence: CASSFESSYEQYV. As DNA, the CDR3 is TGTGCCAGCAGCTTCGAAAGCTCCTACGAGCAGTACGTC.

This chain connects TRBV7-9 to TRBJ2-1; D is undetermined. The germline CDR1 and CDR2 sequences are SEHNR and FQNEAQ (reference sequence). The CDR3 has 14 amino acids. Trimming stripped 3 bases from V and 9 bases from J, with 15 bases between. The CDR3 protein is CASSFDATAPEQFF. The CDR3 DNA sequence: TGTGCCAGCAGCTTCGACGCCACAGCCCCTGAGCAGTTCTTC.

This clonotype was recorded a few times. The rearrangement joins TRBV11-2 to TRBJ1-2; possible D gene TRBD1, 6 bases. CDR3 length: 14 amino acids. Trimming stripped 5 bases from V and 2 bases from J, with 12 bases between. The germline CDR1 and CDR2 sequences are SGHAT and FQNNGV. For the CDR3, the DNA is TGTGCCAGCAGCCTCAACACAGGGAACTATGGCTACACCTTC. Translation: CASSLNTGNYGYTF.

This clonotype came up many times. V usage is TRBV29-1 and J usage is TRBJ2-7, with 9 bases lining up with TRBD1. This CDR3 contains 13 residues. The germline CDR1 and CDR2 sequences are SQVTM and ANQGSEA. Germline trimming cut 6 bases from V and 2 bases from J; bases unmatched to any gene: 5. CDR3 in DNA: TGCAGCGTGGGGACAGGGAAGGCCTACGAGCAGTACTTC. Its translation is CSVGTGKAYEQYF.

This clonotype was found a few times. The chain has TRBV9 and TRBJ2-2; D not resolved. The CDR3 contains 15 residues. Germline lookup yields CDR1 SGDLS and CDR2 YYNGEE. V was pared by 0 bases and J by 5 bases, with 11 bases between. CDR3 DNA: TGTGCCAGCAGCGTAGATTCCCGTAGGACCGGGGAGCTGTTTTTT. Translation: CASSVDSRRTGELFF.

In its sample, this clonotype was seen a few times. The chain has TRBV20-1 and TRBJ2-3; D may be TRBD2 (6 bases). Germline-derived CDR1 and CDR2 are DFQATT and SNEGSKA (reference sequence). V was cut by 6 bases and J by 0 bases, with 22 bases left in between. This CDR3 is built from 17 residues. The CDR3 DNA follows: TGCAGTGCAGTGCGTCCAGTCGGGGGTGGTAGCACAGATACGCAGTATTTT. Translated: CSAVRPVGGGSTDTQYF.

The chain combines TRBV10-3 with TRBJ1-4; D is ambiguous. V was pared by 6 bases and J by 0 bases, with 8 bases between. Germline loops: CDR1 ENHRY, CDR2 SYGVKD. This CDR3 comprises 14 residues. The CDR3 DNA sequence: TGTGCCATCAGGGGTCCGTCAACTAATGAAAAACTGTTTTTT. Its translation is CAIRGPSTNEKLFF.